The 11 T cell receptor beta chains below all came from one sample that was sequenced in a study of identifying expanded T cells in peripheral blood. Generated by immunoSEQ multiplex PCR, the TCRdb table keeps only in-frame clones and is missing some. This sample has tens of thousands of clones, with around 81% found just once. What was sequenced was blood. These receptors were obtained from a person between 18 and 75 years old in good health.

V usage is TRBV10-3 and J usage is TRBJ2-1; 7 nucleotides align to TRBD2. Germline V lookup: CDR1 ENHRY, CDR2 SYGVKD. J lost 2 bases, V lost 6 bases, and 4 bases had no gene match. This CDR3 has 14 residues. CDR3: CAIRSSGAYNEQFF. The DNA of the CDR3 is TGTGCCATCAGGTCTAGCGGTGCCTACAATGAGCAGTTCTTC.

The chain links TRBV6-1 to TRBJ2-2; D might be TRBD2 (6 bases). The CDR3 length is 15 residues. Germline loops: CDR1 MNHNS, CDR2 SASEGT. V lost 4 bases to trimming and J lost 5 bases, with 14 bases between them. The CDR3 DNA is TGTGCCAGCAGTGCTAGAAGGGGAGGAACCGGGGAGCTGTTTTTT. Amino acids: CASSARRGGTGELFF.

The chain recombines TRBV19 with TRBJ2-7; D unresolved. Germline assignment: CDR1 LNHDA and CDR2 SQIVND (reference sequence). There are 13 residues in the CDR3. V gave up 5 bases and J gave up 6 bases, with 14 bases separating them. This CDR3 reads CASSPNGMGEQYF. In nucleotides, the CDR3 is TGTGCCAGTAGTCCCAATGGTATGGGCGAGCAGTACTTC.

The chain recombines TRBV4-3 with TRBJ2-1; 7 bases agree with TRBD2. The junction had 6 bases not matched to a gene; V was cut back by 0 bases and J by 1 base. The V gene's germline CDR1 is LGHNA and CDR2 YSLEER. There are 17 residues in the CDR3. The DNA for the CDR3 is TGCGCCAGCAGCCAAGAGCCGGCGGGAGTGTCCTACAATGAGCAGTTCTTC. This translates into CASSQEPAGVSYNEQFF.

The rearrangement joins TRBV7-9 to TRBJ2-1; 8 nucleotides match TRBD2. Per germline, CDR1 SEHNR and CDR2 FQNEAQ (reference sequence). The CDR3 is 18 amino acids. The V and J ends lost 1 base and 5 bases, in that order; junction bases with no gene match: 13. The CDR3 here is CASSLDPRWLAGNNEQFF. DNA for the CDR3: TGTGCCAGCAGCTTAGATCCCCGGTGGCTAGCGGGTAACAATGAGCAGTTCTTC.

This chain uses TRBV2 with TRBJ2-1; no clear D. The CDR3 has 13 amino acids. Germline-derived CDR1 and CDR2 are SNHLY and FYNNEI. V lost 6 bases, J lost 2 bases, and 8 bases lay in between. The CDR3 nucleotides read TGTGCCAGCAGGGCCGGGCCCTACAATGAGCAGTTCTTC. The encoded protein is CASRAGPYNEQFF.

This clone came up a few times. V gene TRBV18 combines with J gene TRBJ1-4, with no clear D. CDR1 KGHSH and CDR2 LQKENI come from the germline V gene. Trimming removed 6 bases from V and 8 bases from J, with 16 bases in between. The CDR3 is 14 amino acids. This CDR3 is CASSLSVLGEKLFF. In DNA, the CDR3 is TGTGCCAGCTCCCTCTCGGTACTTGGGGAAAAACTGTTTTTT.

This clone has just one count. The chain uses TRBV5-1 and TRBJ2-1; 7 positions match TRBD1. Germline V CDR1 and CDR2: SGHRS, YFSETQ. There are 15 residues in the CDR3. V shed 0 bases and J 2 bases; nucleotides not matched to a gene: 2. DNA of the CDR3: TGCGCCAGCAGCTTGGAAGGGGGCGCCTACAATGAGCAGTTCTTC. Protein sequence: CASSLEGGAYNEQFF.

Details on this clone: The sample holds other DNA sequences that translate to the same CDR3. The rearrangement joins TRBV30 to TRBJ2-7; D is perhaps TRBD1 (8 bases). From germline, CDR1 is GTSNPN and CDR2 SVGIG (reference sequence). The CDR3 extends over 15 amino acids. V lost 2 bases and J 2 bases, leaving 16 bases between the germline ends. CDR3 loop: CAWSPTGGLTYEQYF. CDR3 nucleotide sequence: TGTGCCTGGAGTCCCACAGGGGGACTAACCTACGAGCAGTACTTC.

In its sample, this clone is medium-sized (0.01 to 0.1%). The genes are TRBV19 and TRBJ1-1; perhaps TRBD1 as D (5 bases). CDR1 LNHDA and CDR2 SQIVND come from the germline V gene (reference sequence). The CDR3 has 14 amino acids. V lost 3 bases and J lost 0, with 8 bases in between. The DNA of the CDR3 is TGTGCCAGTAGTATTACAGGAGTGAACACTGAAGCTTTCTTT. Its translation: CASSITGVNTEAFF.

Only a few counts were recorded for this clone. The CDR3 DNA reads TGCGCCAGCAGCCAAGATCAAGGTGCCTTCGGGAATGAGCAGTTCTTC. Its protein is CASSQDQGAFGNEQFF. This chain joins TRBV4-1 and TRBJ2-1, with unresolved D. Trimming shortened V by 0 bases and J by 7 bases, and 16 bases separated the two germline ends. Per the germline V gene, CDR1 is MGHRA and CDR2 is YSYEKL. The length of the CDR3 is 16 residues.